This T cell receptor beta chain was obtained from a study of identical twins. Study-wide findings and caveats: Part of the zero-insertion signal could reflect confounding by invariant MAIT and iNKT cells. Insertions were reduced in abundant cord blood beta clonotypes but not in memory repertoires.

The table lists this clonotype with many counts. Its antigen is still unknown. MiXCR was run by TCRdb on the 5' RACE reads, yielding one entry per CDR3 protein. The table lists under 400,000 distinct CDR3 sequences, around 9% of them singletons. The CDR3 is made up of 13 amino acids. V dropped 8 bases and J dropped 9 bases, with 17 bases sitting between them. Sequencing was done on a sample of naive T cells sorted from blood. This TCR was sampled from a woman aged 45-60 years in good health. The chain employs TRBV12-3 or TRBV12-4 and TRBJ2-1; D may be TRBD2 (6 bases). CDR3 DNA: TGTGCCAGCGGAGACGGGAGAGGGGCTGAGCAGTTCTTC. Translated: CASGDGRGAEQFF.